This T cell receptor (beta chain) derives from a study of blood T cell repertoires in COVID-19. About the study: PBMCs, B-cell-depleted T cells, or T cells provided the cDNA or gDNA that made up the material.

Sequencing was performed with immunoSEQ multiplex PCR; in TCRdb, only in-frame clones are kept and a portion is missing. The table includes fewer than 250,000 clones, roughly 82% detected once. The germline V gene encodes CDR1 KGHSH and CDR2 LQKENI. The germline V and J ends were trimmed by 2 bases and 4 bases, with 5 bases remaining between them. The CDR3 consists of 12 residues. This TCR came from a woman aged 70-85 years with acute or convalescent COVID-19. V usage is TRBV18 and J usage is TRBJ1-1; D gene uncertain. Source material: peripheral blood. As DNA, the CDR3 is TGTGCCAGCTCACCAGGGCTCACTGAAGCTTTCTTT. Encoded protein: CASSPGLTEAFF.